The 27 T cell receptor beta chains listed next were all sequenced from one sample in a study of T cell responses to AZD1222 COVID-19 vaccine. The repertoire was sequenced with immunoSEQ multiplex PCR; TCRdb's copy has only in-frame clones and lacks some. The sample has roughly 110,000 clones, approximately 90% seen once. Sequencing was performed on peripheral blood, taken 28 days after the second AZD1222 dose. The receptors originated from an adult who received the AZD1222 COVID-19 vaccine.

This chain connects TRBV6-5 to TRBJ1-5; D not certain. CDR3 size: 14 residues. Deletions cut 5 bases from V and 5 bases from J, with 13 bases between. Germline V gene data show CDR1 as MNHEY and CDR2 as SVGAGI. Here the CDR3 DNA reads TGTGCCAGCAGTCCTCCGCGTCTCGATCAGCCCCAGCATTTT. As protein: CASSPPRLDQPQHF.

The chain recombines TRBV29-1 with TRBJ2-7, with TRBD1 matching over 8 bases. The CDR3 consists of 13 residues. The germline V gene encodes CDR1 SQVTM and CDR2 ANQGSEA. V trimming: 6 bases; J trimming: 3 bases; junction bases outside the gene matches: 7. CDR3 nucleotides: TGCAGCGTAAGGACAGGGAGTTACTACGAGCAGTACTTC. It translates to CSVRTGSYYEQYF.

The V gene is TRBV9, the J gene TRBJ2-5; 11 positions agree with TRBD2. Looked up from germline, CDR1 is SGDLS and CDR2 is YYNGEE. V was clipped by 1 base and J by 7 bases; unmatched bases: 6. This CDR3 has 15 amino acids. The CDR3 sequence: CASSVPGLAVRTQYF. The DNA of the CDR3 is TGTGCCAGCAGCGTACCGGGACTAGCGGTAAGGACCCAGTACTTC.

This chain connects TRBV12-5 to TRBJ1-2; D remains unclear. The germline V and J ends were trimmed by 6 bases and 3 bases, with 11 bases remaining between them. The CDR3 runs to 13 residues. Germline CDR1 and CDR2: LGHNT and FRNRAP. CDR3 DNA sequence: TGTGCTAGTGGCTTTACGGGCCACTATGGCTACACCTTC. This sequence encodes CASGFTGHYGYTF.

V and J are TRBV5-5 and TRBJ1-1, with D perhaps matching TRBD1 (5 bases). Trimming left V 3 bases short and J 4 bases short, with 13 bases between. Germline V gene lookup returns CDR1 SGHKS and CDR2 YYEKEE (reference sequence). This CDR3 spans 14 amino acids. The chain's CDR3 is CASSSTWGSTEAFF. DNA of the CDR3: TGTGCCAGCAGCTCGACCTGGGGGTCCACTGAAGCTTTCTTT.

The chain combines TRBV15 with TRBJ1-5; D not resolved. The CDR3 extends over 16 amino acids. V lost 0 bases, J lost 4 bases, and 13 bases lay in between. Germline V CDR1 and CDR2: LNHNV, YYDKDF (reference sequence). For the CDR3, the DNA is TGTGCCACCAGCAGAGATCGAGGTGGATTGAATCAGCCCCAGCATTTT. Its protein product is CATSRDRGGLNQPQHF.

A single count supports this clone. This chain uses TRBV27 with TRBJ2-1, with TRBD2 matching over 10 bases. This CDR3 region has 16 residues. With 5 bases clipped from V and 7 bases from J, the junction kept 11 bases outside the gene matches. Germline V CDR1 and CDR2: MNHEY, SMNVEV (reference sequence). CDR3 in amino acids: CASSVRGAGGPNEQFF. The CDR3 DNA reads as TGTGCCAGCAGTGTCAGGGGAGCGGGGGGGCCGAATGAGCAGTTCTTC.

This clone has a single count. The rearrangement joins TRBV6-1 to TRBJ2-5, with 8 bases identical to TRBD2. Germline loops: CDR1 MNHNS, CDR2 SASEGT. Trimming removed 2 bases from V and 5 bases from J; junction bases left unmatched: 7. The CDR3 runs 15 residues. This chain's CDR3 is CASSEPSGGRETQYF. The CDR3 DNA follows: TGTGCCAGCAGTGAACCCTCGGGGGGGAGGGAGACCCAGTACTTC.

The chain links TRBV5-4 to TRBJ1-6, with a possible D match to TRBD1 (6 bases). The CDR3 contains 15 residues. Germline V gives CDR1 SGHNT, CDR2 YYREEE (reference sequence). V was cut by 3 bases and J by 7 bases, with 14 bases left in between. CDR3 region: CASSWGAAVNSPLHF. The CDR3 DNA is TGTGCCAGCAGCTGGGGGGCGGCGGTCAATTCACCCCTCCACTTT.

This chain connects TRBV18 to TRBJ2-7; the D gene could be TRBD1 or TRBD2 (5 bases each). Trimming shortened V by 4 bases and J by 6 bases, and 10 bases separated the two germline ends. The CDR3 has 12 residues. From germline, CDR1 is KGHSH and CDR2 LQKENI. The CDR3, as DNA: TGTGCCAGCTCACTCGGGGCATCCGAGCAGTACTTC. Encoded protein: CASSLGASEQYF.

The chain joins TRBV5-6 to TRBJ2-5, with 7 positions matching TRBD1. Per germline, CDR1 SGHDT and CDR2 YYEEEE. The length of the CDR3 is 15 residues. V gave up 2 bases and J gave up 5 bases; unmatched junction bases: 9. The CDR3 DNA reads TGTGCCAGCAGCTTACGAACAGGGGTTGGGGAGACCCAGTACTTC. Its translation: CASSLRTGVGETQYF. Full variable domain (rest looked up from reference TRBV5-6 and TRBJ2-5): DAGVTQSPTHLIKTRGQQVTLRCSPKSGHDTVSWYQQALGQGPQFIFQYYEEEERQRGNFPDRFSGHQFPNYSSELNVNALLLGDSALYLCASSLRTGVGETQYFGPGTRLLVL.

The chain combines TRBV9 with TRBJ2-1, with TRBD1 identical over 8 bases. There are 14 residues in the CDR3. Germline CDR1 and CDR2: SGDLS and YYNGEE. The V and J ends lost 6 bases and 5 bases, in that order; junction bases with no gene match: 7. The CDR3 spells CASNGQGAHNEQFF. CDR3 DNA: TGTGCCAGCAACGGACAGGGAGCCCACAATGAGCAGTTCTTC.

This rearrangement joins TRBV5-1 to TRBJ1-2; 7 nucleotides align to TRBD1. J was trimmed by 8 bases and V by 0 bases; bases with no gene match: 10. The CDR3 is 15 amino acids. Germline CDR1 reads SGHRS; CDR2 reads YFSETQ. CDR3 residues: CASSLDDRDLGGYTF. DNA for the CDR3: TGCGCCAGCAGCTTGGATGACAGGGATCTAGGAGGCTACACCTTC.

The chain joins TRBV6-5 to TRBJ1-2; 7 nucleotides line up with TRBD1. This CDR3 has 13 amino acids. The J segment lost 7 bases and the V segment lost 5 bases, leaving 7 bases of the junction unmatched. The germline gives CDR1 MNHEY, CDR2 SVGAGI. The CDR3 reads CASSPGGNGGYTF. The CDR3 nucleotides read TGTGCCAGCAGTCCAGGGGGAAATGGTGGCTACACCTTC.

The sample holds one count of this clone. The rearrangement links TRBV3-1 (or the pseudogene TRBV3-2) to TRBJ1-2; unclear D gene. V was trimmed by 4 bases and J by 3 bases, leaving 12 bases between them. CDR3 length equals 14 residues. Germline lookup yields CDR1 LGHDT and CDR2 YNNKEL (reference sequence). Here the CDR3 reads CASSPGNRYYGYTF. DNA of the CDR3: TGTGCCAGCAGCCCCGGGAATCGGTACTATGGCTACACCTTC.

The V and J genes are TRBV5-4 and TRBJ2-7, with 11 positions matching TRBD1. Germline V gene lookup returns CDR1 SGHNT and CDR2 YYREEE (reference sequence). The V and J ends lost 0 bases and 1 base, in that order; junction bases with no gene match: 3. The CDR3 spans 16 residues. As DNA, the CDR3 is TGTGCCAGCAGCTTGGGGGGGACAGGGGGTTCCTACGAGCAGTACTTC. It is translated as CASSLGGTGGSYEQYF.

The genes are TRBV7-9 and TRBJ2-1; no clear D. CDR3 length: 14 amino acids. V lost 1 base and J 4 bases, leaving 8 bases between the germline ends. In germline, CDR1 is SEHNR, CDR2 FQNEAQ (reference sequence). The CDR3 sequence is CASSLGGGYNEQFF. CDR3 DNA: TGTGCCAGCAGCTTAGGTGGTGGTTACAATGAGCAGTTCTTC. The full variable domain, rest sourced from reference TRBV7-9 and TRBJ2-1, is DTGVSQNPRHKITKRGQNVTFRCDPISEHNRLYWYRQTLGQGPEFLTYFQNEAQLEKSRLLSDRFSAERPKGSFSTLEIQRTEQGDSAMYLCASSLGGGYNEQFFGPGTRLTVL.

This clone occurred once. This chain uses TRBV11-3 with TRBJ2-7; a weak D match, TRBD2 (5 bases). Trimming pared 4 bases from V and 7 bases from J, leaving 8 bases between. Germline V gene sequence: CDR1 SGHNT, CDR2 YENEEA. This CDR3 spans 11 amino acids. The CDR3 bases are TGTGCCAGCAGCTCAGGAGGTGAGCAGTACTTC. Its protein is CASSSGGEQYF.

CDR3 sequence: CSVEGTYGYTF. For the CDR3, the DNA is TGCAGCGTTGAAGGGACCTATGGCTACACCTTC. The chain links TRBV29-1 to TRBJ1-2, with unresolved D. The CDR3 is made up of 11 amino acids. Per the germline V gene, CDR1 is SQVTM and CDR2 is ANQGSEA. V was cut by 1 base and J by 4 bases, with 4 bases left in between.

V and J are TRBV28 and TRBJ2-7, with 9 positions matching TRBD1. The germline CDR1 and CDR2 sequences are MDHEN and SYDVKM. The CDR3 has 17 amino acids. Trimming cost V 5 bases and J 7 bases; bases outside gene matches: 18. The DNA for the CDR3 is TGTGCCAGCAGTCCCCGTTCCCGGGACAGGGCGACGCGTGAGCAGTACTTC. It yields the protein CASSPRSRDRATREQYF.

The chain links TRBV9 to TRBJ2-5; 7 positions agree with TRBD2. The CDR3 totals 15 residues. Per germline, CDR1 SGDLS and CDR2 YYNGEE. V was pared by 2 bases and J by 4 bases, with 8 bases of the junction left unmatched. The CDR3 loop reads CASSVSSGVLETQYF. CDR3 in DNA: TGTGCCAGCAGCGTCTCTAGCGGAGTTTTAGAGACCCAGTACTTC.

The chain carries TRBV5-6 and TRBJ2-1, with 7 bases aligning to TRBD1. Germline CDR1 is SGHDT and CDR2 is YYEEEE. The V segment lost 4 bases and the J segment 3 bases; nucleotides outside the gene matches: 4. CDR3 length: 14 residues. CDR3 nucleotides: TGTGCCAGCAGCAACCGACAGGGCTACAATGAGCAGTTCTTC. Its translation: CASSNRQGYNEQFF.

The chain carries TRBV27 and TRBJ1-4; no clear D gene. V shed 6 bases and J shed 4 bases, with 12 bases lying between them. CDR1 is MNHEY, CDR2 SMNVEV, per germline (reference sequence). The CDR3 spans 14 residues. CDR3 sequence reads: CASRQTLDNEKLFF. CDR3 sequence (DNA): TGTGCCAGCAGGCAGACCCTTGATAATGAAAAACTGTTTTTT.

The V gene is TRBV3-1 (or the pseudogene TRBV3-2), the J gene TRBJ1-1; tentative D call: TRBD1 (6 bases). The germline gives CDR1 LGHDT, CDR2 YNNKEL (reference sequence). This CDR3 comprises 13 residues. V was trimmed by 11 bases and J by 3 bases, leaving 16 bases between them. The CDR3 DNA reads TGTGCCGCTACAGGGTATGGAGACACTGAAGCTTTCTTT. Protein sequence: CAATGYGDTEAFF.

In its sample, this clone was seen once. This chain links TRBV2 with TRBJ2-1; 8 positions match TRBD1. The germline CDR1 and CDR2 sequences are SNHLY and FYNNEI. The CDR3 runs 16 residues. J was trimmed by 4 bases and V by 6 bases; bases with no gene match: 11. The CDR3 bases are TGTGCCAGCAGCGTCCGCAGGACAGGGACTTACAATGAGCAGTTCTTC. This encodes CASSVRRTGTYNEQFF.

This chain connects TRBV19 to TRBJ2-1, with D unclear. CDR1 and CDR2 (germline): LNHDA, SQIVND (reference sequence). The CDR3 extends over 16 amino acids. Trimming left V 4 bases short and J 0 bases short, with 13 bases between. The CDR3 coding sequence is TGTGCCAGTAGTAGCTTCCGACCGGGCTCCTACAATGAGCAGTTCTTC. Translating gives CASSSFRPGSYNEQFF.

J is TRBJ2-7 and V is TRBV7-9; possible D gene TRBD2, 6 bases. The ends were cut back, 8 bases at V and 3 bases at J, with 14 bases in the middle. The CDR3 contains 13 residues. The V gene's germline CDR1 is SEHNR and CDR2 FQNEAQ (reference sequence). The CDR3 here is CASAHRGLYEQYF. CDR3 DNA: TGTGCCAGCGCCCACCGGGGACTCTACGAGCAGTACTTC.